This TCR beta chain was sequenced for a study of T cell responses to AZD1222 COVID-19 vaccine (dated by TCRdb to about 2021). Notes on the research overall: TCR sequencing was performed for approximately 240 trial participants, of whom approximately 200 were given two doses of AZD1222 and approximately 25 were given two doses of MenACWY control vaccine. Trial participants were enrolled into age subgroups of 18-55, 56-69 and 70-plus years, which contained about 150, 28 and 57 TCR-sequenced participants, respectively. Overall study outcomes, separate from this receptor: CD4 TCRs associated with the vaccine covered the entire spike protein, and the dominant responses were in regions 160-218 and 743-854. Participants were mostly white British, with more females than males. The authors suggested clonal diversity may have been underestimated. Spike-specific TCR breadth and depth rose significantly after two AZD1222 doses compared with day 0 and with MenACWY recipients. Only five or six AZD1222 recipients were SARS-CoV-2 seropositive at baseline, limiting conclusions about previously exposed vaccinees. Because no day 14 peak-response samples were available, repertoires were characterized only after the peak T cell response. Epitopes outside the regions mutated in the B.1.351 and B.1.1.7 variants were reportedly recognized by nearly half of the unique spike-specific TCRs. The 56-69-year group was small, and its depth increase did not reach significance, likely because of low power.

Including cysteine and phenylalanine, the CDR3 has 13 amino acids. The only DNA kept is the CDR3, 39 bases in frame from the first base. The junction shows trimming of 6 bases on V and 10 bases on J, and the gene matches do not reach 6 bases of it. CDR1 and CDR2 are drawn from the germline V gene: SNHLY, FYNNEI. The time point label here, explained by the study, means: about 28 days (+/-7) after the second vaccine dose. AZD1222 recipients given second doses at about 4 weeks or at about 12 weeks were pooled, since spike-specific TCR depth and breadth were not found to differ between the two schedules. Vaccinee samples came from UK trials COV001 and COV002, including a single-blind randomized controlled phase 2/3 trial of AZD1222 (ChAdOx1 nCoV-19) in healthy adults. For TCRbeta chain sequencing, PBMC samples were collected from trial participants at day 0 and at day 28 after the second dose. Of note for this clone: Its binding antigen is unknown. The record has no base qualities; no much larger clone is one base away.

The CDR3 regions of human TCRbeta chains were analyzed by immunosequencing. In the authors' own workflow: TCRs in the repertoires were matched against a reference library of SARS-CoV-2-specific TCRs that had been generated with the MIRA antigen-specificity platform. Breadth was defined as the fraction of unique TCRs that were SARS-CoV-2-associated, and depth was defined as the fraction of total T cells that were SARS-CoV-2-associated. Using the MIRA data, every spike-specific TCR was mapped to the spike region that the TCR reacted to and assigned to either a CD4 or a CD8 class. Log10-transformed breadth and depth values were compared by one-way ANOVA with Sidak's multiple comparisons tests. Entries here come from immuneACCESS through TCRdb and include only in-frame sequences with V and J called. Some clones fail to appear in such tables; in the studies checked, an unresolved V gene covers under half of the shortfall, and the cause of the remainder is unknown. That table supplies the V and J calls and clone size; D and trimming were determined from the DNA. The sample table holds around 130,000 clones, of which nearly 90% were seen once. Under 6% of the sample goes to the ten largest clones.

Material: peripheral blood, obtained 28 days after the second AZD1222 dose. This clonotype originated in an adult who received the AZD1222 COVID-19 vaccine. This chain joins TRBV2 to TRBJ1-4; 9 bases in the junction line up with TRBD1. The sequence in DNA is TGTGCCAGCAGGGGGACAGGGAGGGGAAAACTGTTTTTT. This translates into CASRGTGRGKLFF.